This is a list of T cell receptor beta chains from one sample in a study of identical twins. TCRdb analysed the 5' RACE reads with MiXCR anew, one entry per CDR3 protein. This sample yields 210,000 or so distinct CDR3 sequences, of which 7.5% are seen a single time; less than 2.5% belongs to the top ten. These data are also associated with another study on yellow fever vaccine responses in identical twins.

Sequenced input: memory (CD45RO+) T cells sorted from blood. The source of these receptors is a woman between 18 and 30 years old in good health. Each CDR3 is given with its conserved first and last residue. The order of the fields is J gene, clone size, D gene, V gene, CDR3 DNA, CDR3 protein. The D gene is left open where the match is weak. A row's size may be missing; if present it is once, few, many or a size class.

TRBJ2-3	many	-	TRBV12-3/TRBV12-4	TGTGCCAGCAGTCCGAGGAGGAGCACAGATACGCAGTATTTT	CASSPRRSTDTQYF
TRBJ2-5	many	TRBD2	TRBV7-2	TGTGCCAGCAGCTTACTGGGAGGGACCCAAGAGACCCAGTACTTC	CASSLLGGTQETQYF
TRBJ2-7	many	TRBD1	TRBV3-1	TGTGCCAGCAGCCTGACAGGGGGCTACACCTACGAGCAGTACTTC	CASSLTGGYTYEQYF
TRBJ1-2	-	TRBD1	TRBV20-1	TGCAGTGCCGAACTCGACAGGGGCAGGGATGGCTACACCTTC	CSAELDRGRDGYTF
TRBJ2-6	-	TRBD2	TRBV18	TGTGCCAGCTCACCACCGACTAGCGTGAGCTCTGGGGCCAACGTCCTGACTTTC	CASSPPTSVSSGANVLTF
TRBJ2-5	few	TRBD1	TRBV7-2	TGTGCCAGCAGCATTACAGGGGATTCCGTTGAGACCCAGTACTTC	CASSITGDSVETQYF
TRBJ2-7	many	-	TRBV7-6	TGTGCCAGCAGCTTAAACCCAGGAACCTCCTACGAGCAGTACTTC	CASSLNPGTSYEQYF
TRBJ2-7	few	-	TRBV7-8	TGTGCCAGCAGCTTAGGAGGCTACCCGTCGGACGAGCAGTACTTC	CASSLGGYPSDEQYF
TRBJ2-5	many	-	TRBV5-1	TGCGCCAGCAGCGTCGGGGGACAAGAGACCCAGTACTTC	CASSVGGQETQYF
TRBJ2-2	-	TRBD2	TRBV5-6	TGTGCCAGCAGCTCAACGAGCGGGGGGAACACCGGGGAGCTGTTTTTT	CASSSTSGGNTGELFF
TRBJ2-1	once	-	TRBV5-1	TGCGCCAGCAGCTTGCCCCGGGACGGGATGTACAATGAGCAGTTCTTC	CASSLPRDGMYNEQFF
TRBJ2-7	many	-	TRBV21-1	TGTGCCAGTGGTCCCGCCTACTACGAGCAGTACTTC	CASGPAYYEQYF
TRBJ2-3	few	-	TRBV10-3	TGTGCCACGGGACTTCCTCCCCACCCAGATACGCAGTATTTT	CATGLPPHPDTQYF
TRBJ2-1	many	TRBD2	TRBV4-3	TGCGCCAGCAGCGACGGACTAGATAATGAGCAGTTCTTC	CASSDGLDNEQFF
TRBJ1-5	many	-	TRBV7-9	TGTGCCAGCAGCTGGGGGGGGAATCAGCCCCAGCATTTT	CASSWGGNQPQHF
TRBJ1-4	-	-	TRBV4-2	TGTGCCAGCAGCCAAGGAACAGGGAAGAATGAAAAACTGTTTTTT	CASSQGTGKNEKLFF
TRBJ2-6	few	-	TRBV7-2	TGTGCCAGCAGCTCCGGACAGAGCTTATCTGGGGCCAACGTCCTGACTTTC	CASSSGQSLSGANVLTF
TRBJ2-1	few	TRBD2	TRBV19	TGTGCCAGTAGGGGGGGGATGCAGTTCTTC	CASRGGMQFF
TRBJ2-7	-	-	TRBV6-2/TRBV6-3	TGTGCCAGCAGCAGCGACAGACAAACCTACGAGCAGTACTTC	CASSSDRQTYEQYF
TRBJ1-1	many	TRBD1	TRBV3-1	TGTGCCAGCAGCCCGACAGGGAAGGAAGGTCCCTACACTGAAGCTTTCTTT	CASSPTGKEGPYTEAFF
TRBJ2-7	many	-	TRBV5-1	TGCGCCAGCAGCCACGGACACCGCTACGAGCAGTACTTC	CASSHGHRYEQYF
TRBJ1-2	-	-	TRBV5-5	TGTGCCAGCAACGTTGACCGACCCTATGGCTACACCTTC	CASNVDRPYGYTF
TRBJ2-1	many	-	TRBV5-1	TGCGCCAGCAGCGTCGGGACACTACTCTACAATGAGCAGTTCTTC	CASSVGTLLYNEQFF
TRBJ2-3	-	TRBD2	TRBV4-2	TGTGCCAGCAGCCAAGCTTGGGGGGGACCGCAGTATTTT	CASSQAWGGPQYF
TRBJ1-2	many	TRBD1	TRBV25-1	TGTGCCAGCAGTGAATCAGGGGGGGACTATGGCTACACCTTC	CASSESGGDYGYTF
TRBJ2-1	many	-	TRBV10-3	TGTGCCATCCGACAGGAAAGGAGTGAGCAGTTCTTC	CAIRQERSEQFF
TRBJ2-3	few	TRBD2	TRBV7-2	TGTGCCAGCAGGGCTAGCGGGAGGCCGATAGATACGCAGTATTTT	CASRASGRPIDTQYF
TRBJ1-2	few	TRBD1	TRBV2	TGTGCCAGCAGCACGGGACAGGCTTATTATGGCTACACCTTC	CASSTGQAYYGYTF
TRBJ2-1	few	-	TRBV4-2	TGTGCCAGCAGCCAAGTACTAGGGGACTCCTACAATGAGCAGTTCTTC	CASSQVLGDSYNEQFF
TRBJ2-1	few	-	TRBV2	TGTGCCAGCAGTCGTGTCTTAGGATACAGCTCCTACAATGAGCAGTTCTTC	CASSRVLGYSSYNEQFF
TRBJ2-1	few	TRBD2	TRBV4-3	TGCGCCAGCAGCCAAGACCCCCCCTCTAGCGGGACTTACAATGAGCAGTTCTTC	CASSQDPPSSGTYNEQFF
TRBJ2-1	-	-	TRBV4-3	TGCGCCAGCAGCCAAGAACCGGGAGTTTACAATGAGCAGTTCTTC	CASSQEPGVYNEQFF
TRBJ2-7	-	TRBD1	TRBV3-1	TGTGCCAGCACCGGGACAGGACCCTACGAGCAGTACTTC	CASTGTGPYEQYF
TRBJ2-7	many	TRBD2	TRBV4-2	TGTGCCAGCAGCCAAGACGGAGGGCTAGCGGGCTACGAGCAGTACTTC	CASSQDGGLAGYEQYF
TRBJ2-7	once	-	TRBV4-2	TGTGCCATGGGCCCGGGGCACCTCTGCGAGCAGTACTTC	CAMGPGHLCEQYF
TRBJ2-7	many	TRBD2	TRBV12-3/TRBV12-4	TGTGCCAGCAGTCGCACACTAGCGGGAGAAGTTTACGAGCAGTACTTC	CASSRTLAGEVYEQYF
TRBJ2-7	many	-	TRBV7-2	TGTGCCAGCAGGAGAGGGGGGAGCTCCTACGAGCAGTACTTC	CASRRGGSSYEQYF
TRBJ2-3	-	-	TRBV7-2	TGTGCCAGCAGCTTAGGACCCTTCACAGATACGCAGTATTTT	CASSLGPFTDTQYF
TRBJ2-1	many	-	TRBV5-1	TGCGCCAGCAGCTTGTTGGGCGGGGGCAGCTCCTACAATGAGCAGTTCTTC	CASSLLGGGSSYNEQFF
TRBJ2-1	many	TRBD2	TRBV5-1	TGCGCCAGCAGCCACGGGGGAGGGCGAAATGAGCAGTTCTTC	CASSHGGGRNEQFF
TRBJ2-1	-	TRBD1	TRBV9	TGTGCCAGCAGCGTCCGGGACAGCTCCTACAATGAGCAGTTCTTC	CASSVRDSSYNEQFF
TRBJ2-7	many	TRBD2	TRBV9	TGTGCCAGCAGCATCGGGGGGGCTAAATACGAGCAGTACTTC	CASSIGGAKYEQYF
TRBJ1-1	-	-	TRBV6-6	TGTGCCAGCACCCCTGGGACCACTGAAGCTTTCTTT	CASTPGTTEAFF
TRBJ2-7	few	TRBD1	TRBV20-1	TGCAGTGCTCTCCAGACAGGGGGGTACGAGCAGTACTTC	CSALQTGGYEQYF
TRBJ1-1	many	-	TRBV7-9	TGTGCCAGCAGCTTAGCGGGGGACAACACTGAAGCTTTCTTT	CASSLAGDNTEAFF
TRBJ2-5	few	-	TRBV7-9	TGTGCCAGCAGCCTAGGGTTGACCCAGTACTTC	CASSLGLTQYF
TRBJ2-2	many	TRBD2	TRBV20-1	TGCAGTGCTCCAGGGCCTAGCGGGAGATCAGGGGAGCTGTTTTTT	CSAPGPSGRSGELFF
TRBJ2-3	many	-	TRBV29-1	TGCAGCGTTCAAGGTGGGAAGGGGCGCACAGATACGCAGTATTTT	CSVQGGKGRTDTQYF
TRBJ2-1	many	-	TRBV10-3	TGTGCCATCAGTGAGTCAAAGGGGGGAGGCAATGAGCAGTTCTTC	CAISESKGGGNEQFF
TRBJ2-3	few	TRBD1	TRBV20-1	TGCAGTAGAGGGACAGCAGATACGCAGTATTTT	CSRGTADTQYF
TRBJ2-1	-	TRBD2	TRBV29-1	TGCAGCGTGGGGACTAGCGGGAGTCAGTTCTTC	CSVGTSGSQFF
TRBJ1-4	-	-	TRBV28	TGTGCCAGCAGTCTCACACAAAGCTCCTGGCGGGAAAAACTGTTTTTT	CASSLTQSSWREKLFF